A single sample is the source of the 9 T cell receptor beta chains below, sequenced in a study of T-cell reconstitution after alpha-beta-depleted transplantation in children (dated by TCRdb to the mid-2010s). The receptor library was made with PCR. Instrument on record: Illumina HiSeq 2500. Molecular barcoding was employed in the preparation of TCR libraries, with unique molecular identifiers being used to normalize TCRbeta repertoire quantification. The public sequencing data were trimmed at Q25 with fastp and processed into clonotypes with MiXCR by TCRdb, which kept only in-frame beta chains. Entries that share a CDR3 protein sequence are merged under the most common genes and DNA. A total of 220,000 or so distinct CDR3 sequences appear in this sample, 6.5% to 9% of them only once. The top ten clones comprise 6.3% of the sample. This specimen's treatment or condition label, interpreted: allogeneic hematopoietic cell transplantation with graft depleted of TCRalphabeta T cells and CD19 B cells.

Material: PBMCs, mostly from graft donor cells, obtained 180 days after TCRalphabeta/CD19-depleted stem cell transplant. These receptors were collected from a male patient younger than 18 who had a stem cell transplant for acute lymphoblastic leukemia, so the T cells may come from the graft donor.

The table lists this clonotype with many counts. V is TRBV6-5 and J is TRBJ1-5; D is ambiguous. This CDR3 region has 14 residues. CDR1 is MNHEY, CDR2 SVGAGI, per germline. Trimming left V 5 bases short and J 2 bases short, with 10 bases between. Written as DNA, the CDR3 is TGTGCCAGCAGTAATAACGTGGGCAATCAGCCCCAGCATTTT. The encoded protein is CASSNNVGNQPQHF.

This clonotype showed up many times. This chain joins TRBV7-9 and TRBJ1-2; no clear D. The CDR3 spans 12 residues. Germline CDR1 SEHNR, CDR2 FQNEAQ (reference sequence). Trimming pared 4 bases from V and 3 bases from J, leaving 6 bases between. The CDR3 region is CASSYWDYGYTF. In DNA, the CDR3 is TGTGCCAGCAGCTATTGGGACTATGGCTACACCTTC.

This clonotype was picked up many times. The chain recombines TRBV5-1 with TRBJ1-1; D uncertain. The CDR3 loop spans 12 amino acids. V lost 0 bases and J lost 7, with 7 bases in between. The V gene's germline CDR1 is SGHRS and CDR2 YFSETQ. The chain's CDR3 is CASSLAGGEAFF. In nucleotides, the CDR3 is TGCGCCAGCAGCTTGGCCGGTGGTGAAGCTTTCTTT.

This clonotype appeared many times. The rearrangement links TRBV7-9 to TRBJ2-4, with D tentatively TRBD1 or TRBD2 (5 bases each). The V gene lost 5 bases and the J gene lost 6 bases, with 17 bases spanning the gap. The CDR3 has 15 residues. Germline assignment: CDR1 SEHNR and CDR2 FQNEAQ (reference sequence). DNA of the CDR3: TGTGCCAGCAGCGCCTTAGCTGGGGGTATAAACATTCAGTACTTC. This gives the protein CASSALAGGINIQYF.

The chain links TRBV7-2 to TRBJ2-3; D perhaps matches TRBD2 (7 bases). V lost 0 bases and J lost 5, with 15 bases in between. Germline loops: CDR1 SGHTA, CDR2 FQGNSA. The CDR3 consists of 16 residues. CDR3 DNA sequence: TGTGCCAGCAGCTTAGCCCTAGGGGGGGGCAGAGATACGCAGTATTTT. Residues: CASSLALGGGRDTQYF.

This clonotype showed up many times. The rearrangement uses TRBV20-1 and TRBJ1-3, with a weak D call TRBD1 (5 bases). CDR3 length equals 15 residues. Trimming took 5 bases from V and 0 from J, leaving 14 bases between them. Germline V CDR1 and CDR2: DFQATT, SNEGSKA (reference sequence). The CDR3 here is CSAAGTENSGNTIYF. The CDR3 DNA sequence: TGCAGTGCTGCCGGGACGGAAAACTCTGGAAACACCATATATTTT.

This clonotype has ten or more counts. The rearrangement uses TRBV11-2 and TRBJ2-5; tentative D call: TRBD2 (7 bases). Between the trimmed V and J ends, which lost 6 bases and 1 base, there was a span of 18 bases. Germline V lookup: CDR1 SGHAT, CDR2 FQNNGV. The length of the CDR3 is 16 residues. DNA for the CDR3: TGTGCCAGCAGTCAGATCCTGAGGGGGGGCCAAGAGACCCAGTACTTC. It translates to CASSQILRGGQETQYF. The entire variable domain, with the rest obtained from reference TRBV11-2 and TRBJ2-5, is as follows: EAGVAQSPRYKIIEKRQSVAFWCNPISGHATLYWYQQILGQGPKLLIQFQNNGVVDDSQLPKDRFSAERLKGVDSTLKIQPAKLEDSAVYLCASSQILRGGQETQYFGPGTRLLVL.

This clonotype was detected many times. For the CDR3, the DNA is TGCAGTGCTATCTCTCCACTAAACGGACAGGCCTACTCTGGGGCCAACGTCCTGACTTTC. This encodes CSAISPLNGQAYSGANVLTF. The chain carries TRBV20-1 and TRBJ2-6, with TRBD1 matching over 7 bases. This CDR3 region has 20 residues. The germline CDR1 and CDR2 sequences are DFQATT and SNEGSKA (reference sequence). V lost 4 bases to trimming and J lost 0 bases; unmatched junction nucleotides: 18.

This clonotype was seen a handful of times. The chain is built from TRBV6-1 and TRBJ2-1; tentatively, D is TRBD1 or TRBD2 (6 bases each). Trimming pared 6 bases from V and 3 bases from J, leaving 12 bases between. The length of the CDR3 is 14 residues. Germline V CDR1 and CDR2: MNHNS, SASEGT. CDR3 region: CASSNRDFYNEQFF. CDR3 nucleotides: TGTGCCAGCAGCAACAGGGACTTCTACAATGAGCAGTTCTTC.